This T cell receptor (beta chain) derives from a study of shared clonotypes between healthy human individuals. Study-level results: Clonotype sharing among the donors was expected to vary with sequencing depth. Generally, estimated richness proved larger in naive subsets than it did in memory subsets.

Sequenced by immunoSEQ multiplex PCR; TCRdb stores in-frame clones only, minus some. The sample holds over 2 million clones, around 96% seen once. In germline, CDR1 is SGDLS, CDR2 YYNGEE. The CDR3 contains 13 residues. V was cut by 0 bases and J by 4 bases, with 5 bases left in between. Comments on this clone: Its specificity is unknown. Additional DNA sequences in this sample encode the identical CDR3.

CD8 cells classed as naive were CD45RO-negative and positively selected for CCR7, excluding terminally differentiated effector memory CD45RA+ cells. Donors included only healthy HIV-negative adults lacking recent acute infections or vaccinations. This TCR was recovered from a man aged 18 to 35 in good health. The sequencing sample was made of naive CD8+ T cells sorted from blood. The rearrangement joins TRBV9 to TRBJ1-3; D remains ambiguous. In DNA form, the CDR3 reads TGTGCCAGCAGCGTAGAGAACGGAAACACCATATATTTT. Its translation is CASSVENGNTIYF.